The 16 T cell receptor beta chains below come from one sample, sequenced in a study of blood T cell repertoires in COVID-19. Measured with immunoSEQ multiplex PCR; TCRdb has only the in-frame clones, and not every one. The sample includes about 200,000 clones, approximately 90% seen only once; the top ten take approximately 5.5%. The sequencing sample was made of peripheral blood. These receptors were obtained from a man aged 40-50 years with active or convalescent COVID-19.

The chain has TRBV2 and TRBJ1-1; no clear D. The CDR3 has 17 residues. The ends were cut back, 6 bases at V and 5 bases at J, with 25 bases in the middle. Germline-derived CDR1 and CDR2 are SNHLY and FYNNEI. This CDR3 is CASSTALRRVAGTEAFF. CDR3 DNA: TGTGCCAGCAGCACCGCGCTTCGTCGGGTGGCTGGGACTGAAGCTTTCTTT.

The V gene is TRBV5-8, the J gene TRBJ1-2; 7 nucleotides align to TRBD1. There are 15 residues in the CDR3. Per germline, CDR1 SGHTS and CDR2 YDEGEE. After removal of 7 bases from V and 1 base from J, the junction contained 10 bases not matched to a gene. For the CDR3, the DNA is TGTGCCAGCCGGAAAGACAGGGACTTTAACTATGGCTACACCTTC. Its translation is CASRKDRDFNYGYTF.

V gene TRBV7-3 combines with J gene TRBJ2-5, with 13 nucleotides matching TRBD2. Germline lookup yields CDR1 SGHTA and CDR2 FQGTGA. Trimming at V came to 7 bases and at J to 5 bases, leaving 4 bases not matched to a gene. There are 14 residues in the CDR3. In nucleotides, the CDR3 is TGTGCCAGCACCGGGACTAGCGGGGTGGAGACCCAGTACTTC. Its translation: CASTGTSGVETQYF.

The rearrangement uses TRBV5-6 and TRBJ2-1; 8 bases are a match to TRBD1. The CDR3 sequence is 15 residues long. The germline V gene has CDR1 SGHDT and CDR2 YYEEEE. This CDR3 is CATTVGQGAYNEQFF. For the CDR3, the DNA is TGTGCTACGACAGTCGGCCAGGGGGCTTACAATGAGCAGTTCTTC.

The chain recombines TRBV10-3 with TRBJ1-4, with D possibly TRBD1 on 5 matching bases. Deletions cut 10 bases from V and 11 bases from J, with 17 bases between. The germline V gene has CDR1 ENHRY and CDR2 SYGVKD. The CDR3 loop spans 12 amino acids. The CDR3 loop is CATSGGATKLFF. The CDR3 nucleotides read TGTGCCACCTCAGGAGGGGCAACGAAACTGTTTTTT.

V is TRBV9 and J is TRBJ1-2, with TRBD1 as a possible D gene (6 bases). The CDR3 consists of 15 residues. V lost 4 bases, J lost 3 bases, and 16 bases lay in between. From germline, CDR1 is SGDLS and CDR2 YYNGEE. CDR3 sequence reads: CASSLTTGIDYGYTF. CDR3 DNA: TGTGCCAGCAGCCTAACTACAGGGATCGACTATGGCTACACCTTC.

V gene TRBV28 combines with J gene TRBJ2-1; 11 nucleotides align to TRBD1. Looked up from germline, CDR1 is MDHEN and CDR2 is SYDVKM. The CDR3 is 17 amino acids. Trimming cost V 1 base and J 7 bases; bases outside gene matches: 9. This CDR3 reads CASSLSERDRGTNEQFF. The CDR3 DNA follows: TGTGCCAGCAGTTTATCGGAGAGGGACAGGGGGACGAATGAGCAGTTCTTC.

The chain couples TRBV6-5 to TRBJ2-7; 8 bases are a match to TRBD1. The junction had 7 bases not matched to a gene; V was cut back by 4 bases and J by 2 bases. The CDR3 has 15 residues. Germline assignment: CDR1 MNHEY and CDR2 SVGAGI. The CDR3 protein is CASSFEATGAYEQYF. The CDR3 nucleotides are TGTGCCAGCAGTTTCGAGGCGACAGGGGCCTACGAGCAGTACTTC.

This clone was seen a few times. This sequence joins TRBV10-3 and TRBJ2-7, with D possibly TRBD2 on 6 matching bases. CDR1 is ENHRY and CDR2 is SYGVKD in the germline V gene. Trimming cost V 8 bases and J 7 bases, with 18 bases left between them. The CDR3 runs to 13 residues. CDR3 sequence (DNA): TGTGCCATCGGCGGAGGGAAATCGGCTGAGCAGTACTTC. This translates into CAIGGGKSAEQYF.

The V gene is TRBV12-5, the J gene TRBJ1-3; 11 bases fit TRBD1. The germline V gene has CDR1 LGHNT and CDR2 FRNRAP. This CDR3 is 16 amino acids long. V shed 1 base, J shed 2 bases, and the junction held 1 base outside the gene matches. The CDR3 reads CASGLGGQGAGNTIYF. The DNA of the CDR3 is TGTGCTAGTGGTTTGGGGGGACAGGGGGCTGGAAACACCATATATTTT.

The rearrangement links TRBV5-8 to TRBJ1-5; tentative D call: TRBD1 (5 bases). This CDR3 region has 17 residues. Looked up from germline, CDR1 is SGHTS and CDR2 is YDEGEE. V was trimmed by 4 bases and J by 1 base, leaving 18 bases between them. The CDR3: CASSPGGTSRSNQPQHF. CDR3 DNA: TGTGCCAGCAGCCCCGGAGGGACCTCAAGGAGCAATCAGCCCCAGCATTTT.

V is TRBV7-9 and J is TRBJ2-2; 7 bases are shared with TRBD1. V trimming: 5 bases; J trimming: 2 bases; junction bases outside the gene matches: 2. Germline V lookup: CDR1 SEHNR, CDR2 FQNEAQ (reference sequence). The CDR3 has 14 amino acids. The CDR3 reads CASSRDSNTGELFF. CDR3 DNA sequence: TGTGCCAGCAGCCGGGACAGTAACACCGGGGAGCTGTTTTTT.

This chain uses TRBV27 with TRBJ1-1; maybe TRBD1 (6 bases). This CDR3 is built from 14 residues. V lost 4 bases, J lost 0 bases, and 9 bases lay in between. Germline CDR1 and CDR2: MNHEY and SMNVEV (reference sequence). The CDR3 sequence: CASSSGQMNTEAFF. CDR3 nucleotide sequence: TGTGCCAGCAGTTCAGGACAGATGAACACTGAAGCTTTCTTT.

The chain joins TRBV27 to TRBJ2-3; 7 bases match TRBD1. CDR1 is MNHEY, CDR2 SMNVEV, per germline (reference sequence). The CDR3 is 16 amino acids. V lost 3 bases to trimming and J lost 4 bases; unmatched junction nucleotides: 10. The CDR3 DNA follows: TGTGCCAGCAGTTTCCGATCACAGGGGACCCCAGATACGCAGTATTTT. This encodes CASSFRSQGTPDTQYF.

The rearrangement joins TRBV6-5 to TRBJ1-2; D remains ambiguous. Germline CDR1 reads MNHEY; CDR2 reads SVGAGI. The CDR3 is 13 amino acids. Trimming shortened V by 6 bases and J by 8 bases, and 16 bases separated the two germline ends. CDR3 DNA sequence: TGTGCCAGCAGCTCCGGCGAGAGAGGAGGCTACACCTTC. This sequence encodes CASSSGERGGYTF.

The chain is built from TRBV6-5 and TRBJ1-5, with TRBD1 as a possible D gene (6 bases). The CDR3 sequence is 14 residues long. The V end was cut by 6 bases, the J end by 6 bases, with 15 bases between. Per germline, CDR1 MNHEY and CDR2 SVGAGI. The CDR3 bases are TGTGCCAGCAGCGGGGGGCAGGGTGGTCAGCCCCAGCATTTT. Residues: CASSGGQGGQPQHF.